One and the same sample provided the 7 T cell receptor beta chains below, sequenced in a study of shared clonotypes between healthy human individuals. CD45RO-negative, CCR7-positively selected cells formed the naive CD8 fraction, excluding terminally differentiated effector memory CD45RA+ cells. The protocol was immunoSEQ multiplex PCR, while the TCRdb copy is restricted to in-frame clones and leaves out a portion. The table records about 680,000 clones, about 90% of them present only once. Input material: naive CD8+ T cells sorted from blood. The source is a man aged 30 to 39 in good health.

The gene calls are TRBV15 and TRBJ2-1; D gene uncertain. CDR1 LNHNV and CDR2 YYDKDF come from the germline V gene (reference sequence). Trimming left V 5 bases short and J 8 bases short, with 22 bases between. The CDR3 has 16 residues. Here the CDR3 reads CATSPLSNPYGDEQFF. The CDR3 DNA is TGTGCCACCAGCCCTTTGTCTAACCCGTACGGCGATGAGCAGTTCTTC. The full variable domain, with the rest looked up from reference TRBV15 and TRBJ2-1, is DAMVIQNPRYQVTQFGKPVTLSCSQTLNHNVMYWYQQKSSQAPKLLFHYYDKDFNNEADTPDNFQSRRPNTSFCFLDIRSPGLGDTAMYLCATSPLSNPYGDEQFFGPGTRLTVL.

The chain is built from TRBV29-1 and TRBJ2-7, with D uncertain. There are 13 residues in the CDR3. The V gene's germline CDR1 is SQVTM and CDR2 ANQGSEA. Between the trimmed V and J ends, which lost 6 bases and 2 bases, there was a span of 14 bases. CDR3 DNA sequence: TGCAGCGTCCTCGGATCAGTTACCTACGAGCAGTACTTC. It encodes CSVLGSVTYEQYF.

The chain links TRBV13 to TRBJ1-6; no firm D call. The CDR3 loop spans 16 amino acids. Between the trimmed V and J ends, which lost 2 bases and 8 bases, there was a span of 16 bases. The germline gives CDR1 PRHDT, CDR2 FYEKMQ (reference sequence). CDR3 DNA: TGTGCCAGCAGCTTACTTTCCGAGGCAGCCGATTCACCCCTCCACTTT. It encodes CASSLLSEAADSPLHF.

The chain links TRBV27 to TRBJ2-7, with 10 bases aligning to TRBD1. This CDR3 comprises 14 residues. V trimming: 6 bases; J trimming: 2 bases; junction bases outside the gene matches: 4. Germline V gene data show CDR1 as MNHEY and CDR2 as SMNVEV (reference sequence). CDR3 loop: CASRGGQGAYEQYF. Here the CDR3 DNA reads TGTGCCAGCAGAGGAGGACAGGGGGCCTACGAGCAGTACTTC.

The chain joins TRBV19 to TRBJ2-7, with 9 bases that match TRBD1. Looked up from germline, CDR1 is LNHDA and CDR2 is SQIVND (reference sequence). CDR3 length: 15 residues. Losses at the gene ends were 3 bases for V and 1 base for J; bases not matched to a gene: 4. As DNA, the CDR3 is TGTGCCAGTAGTATCGGGACAGGGAATTCCTACGAGCAGTACTTC. Encoded protein: CASSIGTGNSYEQYF.

Notes on this clone: Distinct nucleotide sequences in the sample also encode this CDR3. This chain connects TRBV19 to TRBJ2-7; TRBD1 matches 8 bases. The CDR3 extends over 14 amino acids. CDR1 LNHDA and CDR2 SQIVND come from the germline V gene (reference sequence). The V gene end was trimmed by 5 bases and the J gene end by 3 bases; junction bases not matched to a gene: 6. CDR3 in amino acids: CASSPGTGGYEQYF. DNA for the CDR3: TGTGCCAGTAGTCCCGGGACAGGCGGCTACGAGCAGTACTTC.

The chain links TRBV7-8 to TRBJ2-5, with D possibly matching TRBD1 (6 bases). The CDR3 sequence is 14 residues long. With 7 bases removed from V and 2 bases from J, the gap between germline ends came to 14 bases. Germline lookup yields CDR1 SGHVS and CDR2 FQNEAQ. The CDR3 here is CASIVTGFQETQYF. The CDR3 DNA reads TGTGCCAGCATCGTAACAGGGTTTCAAGAGACCCAGTACTTC.